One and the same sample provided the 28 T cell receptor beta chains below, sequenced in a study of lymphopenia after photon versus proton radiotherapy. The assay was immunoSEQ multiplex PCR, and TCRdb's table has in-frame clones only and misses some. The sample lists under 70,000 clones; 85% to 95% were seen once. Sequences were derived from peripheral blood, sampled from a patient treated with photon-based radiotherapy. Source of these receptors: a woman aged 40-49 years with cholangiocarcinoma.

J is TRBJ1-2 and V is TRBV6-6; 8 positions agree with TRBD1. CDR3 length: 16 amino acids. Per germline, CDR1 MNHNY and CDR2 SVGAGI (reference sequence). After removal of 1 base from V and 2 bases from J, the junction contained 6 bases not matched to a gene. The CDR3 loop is CASSYFRQGSNYGYTF. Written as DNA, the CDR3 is TGTGCCAGCAGTTACTTTCGACAGGGGTCCAACTATGGCTACACCTTC.

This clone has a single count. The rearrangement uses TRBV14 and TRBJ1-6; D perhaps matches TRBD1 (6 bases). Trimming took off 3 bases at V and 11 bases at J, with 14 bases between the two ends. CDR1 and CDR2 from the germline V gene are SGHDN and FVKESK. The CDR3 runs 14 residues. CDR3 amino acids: CASSHGQMGAPLHF. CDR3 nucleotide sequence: TGTGCCAGCAGCCATGGACAGATGGGAGCACCCCTCCACTTT.

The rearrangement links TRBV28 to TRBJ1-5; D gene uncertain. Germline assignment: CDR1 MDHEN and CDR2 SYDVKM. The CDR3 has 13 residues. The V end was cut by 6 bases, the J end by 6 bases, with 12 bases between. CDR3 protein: CASRMTRSQPQHF. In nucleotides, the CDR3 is TGTGCCAGCAGAATGACACGGAGTCAGCCCCAGCATTTT.

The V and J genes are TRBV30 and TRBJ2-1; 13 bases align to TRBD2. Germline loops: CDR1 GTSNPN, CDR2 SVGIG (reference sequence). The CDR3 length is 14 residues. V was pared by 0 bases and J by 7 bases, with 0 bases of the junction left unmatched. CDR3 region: CAWSVLAGGNEQFF. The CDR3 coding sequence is TGTGCCTGGAGTGTACTAGCGGGAGGGAATGAGCAGTTCTTC.

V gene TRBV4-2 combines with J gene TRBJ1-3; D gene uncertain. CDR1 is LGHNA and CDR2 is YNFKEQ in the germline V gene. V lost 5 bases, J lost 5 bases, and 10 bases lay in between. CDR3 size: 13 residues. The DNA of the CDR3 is TGTGCCAGCAGCTTGGTACTCCGAAACACCATATATTTT. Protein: CASSLVLRNTIYF.

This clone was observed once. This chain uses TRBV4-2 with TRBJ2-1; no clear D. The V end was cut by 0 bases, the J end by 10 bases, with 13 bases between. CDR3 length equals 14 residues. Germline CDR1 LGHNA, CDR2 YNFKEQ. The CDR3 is CASSQDKSHPEQFF. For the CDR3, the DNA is TGTGCCAGCAGCCAAGATAAATCCCACCCCGAGCAGTTCTTC.

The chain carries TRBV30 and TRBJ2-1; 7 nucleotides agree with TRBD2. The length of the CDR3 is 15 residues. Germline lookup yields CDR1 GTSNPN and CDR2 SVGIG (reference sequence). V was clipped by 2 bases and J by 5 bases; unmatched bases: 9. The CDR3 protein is CAWSMWLAANNEQFF. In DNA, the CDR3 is TGTGCCTGGAGTATGTGGCTAGCGGCTAACAATGAGCAGTTCTTC. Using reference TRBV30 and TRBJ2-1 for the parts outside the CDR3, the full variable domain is SQTIHQWPATLVQPVGSPLSLECTVEGTSNPNLYWYRQAAGRGLQLLFYSVGIGQISSEVPQNLSASRPQDRQFILSSKKLLLSDSGFYLCAWSMWLAANNEQFFGPGTRLTVL.

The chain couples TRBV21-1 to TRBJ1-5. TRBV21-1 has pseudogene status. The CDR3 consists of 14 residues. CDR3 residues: CASIRAGVNQPQHF. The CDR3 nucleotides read TGTGCCAGCATTCGGGCAGGAGTCAATCAGCCCCAGCATTTT.

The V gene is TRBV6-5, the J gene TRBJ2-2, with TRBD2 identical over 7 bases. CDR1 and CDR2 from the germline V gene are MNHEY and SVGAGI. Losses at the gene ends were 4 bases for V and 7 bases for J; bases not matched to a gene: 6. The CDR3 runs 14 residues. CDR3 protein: CASSLAGVGGELFF. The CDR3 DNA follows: TGTGCCAGCAGTTTGGCGGGAGTGGGCGGGGAGCTGTTTTTT.

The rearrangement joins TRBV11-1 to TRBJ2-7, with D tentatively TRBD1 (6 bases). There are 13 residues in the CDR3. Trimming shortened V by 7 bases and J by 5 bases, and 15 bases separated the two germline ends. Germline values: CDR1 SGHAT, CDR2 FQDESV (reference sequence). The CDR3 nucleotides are TGTGCCAGCAACACCGGACAGAGAGACGAGCAGTACTTC. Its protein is CASNTGQRDEQYF.

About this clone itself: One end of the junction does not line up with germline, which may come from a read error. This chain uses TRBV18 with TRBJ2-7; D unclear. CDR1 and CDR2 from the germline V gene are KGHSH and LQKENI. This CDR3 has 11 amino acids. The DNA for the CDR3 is TGTGCCAGCTCATCACCCTACGAGCAGTACTTC. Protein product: CASSSPYEQYF.

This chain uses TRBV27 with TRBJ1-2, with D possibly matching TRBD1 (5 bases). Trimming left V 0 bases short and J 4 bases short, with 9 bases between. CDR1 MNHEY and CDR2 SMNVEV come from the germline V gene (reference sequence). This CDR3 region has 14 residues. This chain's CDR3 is CASSLSQRGYGYTF. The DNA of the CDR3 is TGTGCCAGCAGTTTATCCCAAAGGGGCTATGGCTACACCTTC.

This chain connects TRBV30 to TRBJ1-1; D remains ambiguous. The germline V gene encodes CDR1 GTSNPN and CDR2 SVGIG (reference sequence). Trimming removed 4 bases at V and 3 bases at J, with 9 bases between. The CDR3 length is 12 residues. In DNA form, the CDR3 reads TGTGCCTGGACCCCGGGTTACACTGAAGCTTTCTTT. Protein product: CAWTPGYTEAFF.

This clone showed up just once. CDR3: CASSSDVGGGKKYF. Written as DNA, the CDR3 is TGTGCCAGCAGCTCGGACGTCGGCGGGGGGAAGAAGTATTTT. The chain links TRBV11-1 to TRBJ2-3, with 8 bases identical to TRBD2. This CDR3 contains 14 residues. The germline CDR1 and CDR2 sequences are SGHAT and FQDESV (reference sequence). The J segment lost 13 bases and the V segment lost 4 bases, leaving 13 bases of the junction unmatched.

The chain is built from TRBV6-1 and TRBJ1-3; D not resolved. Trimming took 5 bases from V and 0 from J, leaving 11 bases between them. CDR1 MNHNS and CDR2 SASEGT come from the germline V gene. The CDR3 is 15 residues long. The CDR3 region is CASSPGDTSGNTIYF. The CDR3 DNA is TGTGCCAGCAGTCCCGGGGATACCTCTGGAAACACCATATATTTT.

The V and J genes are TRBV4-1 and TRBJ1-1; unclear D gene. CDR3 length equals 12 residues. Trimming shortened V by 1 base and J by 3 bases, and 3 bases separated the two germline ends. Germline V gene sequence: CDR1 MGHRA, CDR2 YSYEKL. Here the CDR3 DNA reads TGCGCCAGCAGCCAAGGGGACACTGAAGCTTTCTTT. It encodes CASSQGDTEAFF.

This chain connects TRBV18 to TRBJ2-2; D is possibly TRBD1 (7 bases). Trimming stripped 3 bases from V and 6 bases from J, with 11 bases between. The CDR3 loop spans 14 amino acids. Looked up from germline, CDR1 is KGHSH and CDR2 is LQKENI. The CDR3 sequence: CASSPTGRPGELFF. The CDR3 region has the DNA TGTGCCAGCTCACCGACAGGGAGGCCCGGGGAGCTGTTTTTT.

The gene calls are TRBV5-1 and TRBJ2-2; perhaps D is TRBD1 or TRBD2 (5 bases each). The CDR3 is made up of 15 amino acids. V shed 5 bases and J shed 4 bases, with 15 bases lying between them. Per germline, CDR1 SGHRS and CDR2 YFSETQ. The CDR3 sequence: CASRSWGTGTGELFF. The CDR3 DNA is TGCGCCAGCAGAAGTTGGGGGACCGGCACCGGGGAGCTGTTTTTT.

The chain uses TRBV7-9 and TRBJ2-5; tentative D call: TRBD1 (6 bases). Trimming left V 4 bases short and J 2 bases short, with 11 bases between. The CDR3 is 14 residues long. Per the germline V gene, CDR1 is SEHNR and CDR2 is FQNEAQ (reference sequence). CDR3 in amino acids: CASSSYREQETQYF. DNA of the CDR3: TGTGCCAGCAGCTCCTACAGGGAACAAGAGACCCAGTACTTC.

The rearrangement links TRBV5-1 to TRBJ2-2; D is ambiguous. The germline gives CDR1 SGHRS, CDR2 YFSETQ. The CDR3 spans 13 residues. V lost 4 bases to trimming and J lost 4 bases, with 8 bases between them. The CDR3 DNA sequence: TGCGCCAGCAGCAGTCCCGGCACCGGGGAGCTGTTTTTT. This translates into CASSSPGTGELFF.

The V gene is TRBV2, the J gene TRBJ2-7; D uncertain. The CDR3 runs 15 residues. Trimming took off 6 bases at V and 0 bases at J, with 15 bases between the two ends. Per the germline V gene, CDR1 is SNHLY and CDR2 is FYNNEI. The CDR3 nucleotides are TGTGCCAGCAGGGATCCGGCCAGCCTCTCCTACGAGCAGTACTTC. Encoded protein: CASRDPASLSYEQYF.

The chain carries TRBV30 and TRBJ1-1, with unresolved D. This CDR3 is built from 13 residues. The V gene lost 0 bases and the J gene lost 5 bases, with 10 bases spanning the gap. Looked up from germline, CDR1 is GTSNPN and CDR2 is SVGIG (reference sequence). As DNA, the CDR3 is TGTGCCTGGAGTGTGGGCACGGGTACTGAAGCTTTCTTT. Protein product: CAWSVGTGTEAFF.

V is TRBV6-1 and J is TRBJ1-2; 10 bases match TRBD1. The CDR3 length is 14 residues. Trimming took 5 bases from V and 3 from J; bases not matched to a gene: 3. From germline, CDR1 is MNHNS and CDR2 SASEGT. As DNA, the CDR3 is TGTGCCAGCAGTCGGACAGGGGGGGACTATGGCTACACCTTC. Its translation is CASSRTGGDYGYTF.

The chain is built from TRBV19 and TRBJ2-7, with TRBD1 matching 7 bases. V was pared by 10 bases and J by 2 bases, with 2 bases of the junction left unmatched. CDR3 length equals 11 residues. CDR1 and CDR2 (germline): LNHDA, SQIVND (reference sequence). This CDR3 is CATRGTYEQYF. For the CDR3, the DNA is TGTGCCACCAGGGGGACCTACGAGCAGTACTTC.

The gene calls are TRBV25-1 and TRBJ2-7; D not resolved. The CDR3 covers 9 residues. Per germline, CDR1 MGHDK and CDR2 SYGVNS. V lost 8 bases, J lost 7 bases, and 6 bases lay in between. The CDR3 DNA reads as TGTGCCAGCTGGCCGGAGCAGTACTTC. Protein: CASWPEQYF.

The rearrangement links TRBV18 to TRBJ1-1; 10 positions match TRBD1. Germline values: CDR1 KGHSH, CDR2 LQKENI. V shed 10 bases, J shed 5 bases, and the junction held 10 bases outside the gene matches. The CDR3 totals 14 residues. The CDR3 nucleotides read TGTGCCATCCCGTCCCGACAGGGGGCGACTGAAGCTTTCTTT. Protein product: CAIPSRQGATEAFF.

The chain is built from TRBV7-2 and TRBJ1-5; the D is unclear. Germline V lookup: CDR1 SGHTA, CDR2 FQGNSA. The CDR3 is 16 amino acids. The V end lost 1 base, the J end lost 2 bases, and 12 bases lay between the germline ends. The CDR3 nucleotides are TGTGCCAGCAGCTTAGAAACGGGGTCGGGCAATCAGCCCCAGCATTTT. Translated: CASSLETGSGNQPQHF.

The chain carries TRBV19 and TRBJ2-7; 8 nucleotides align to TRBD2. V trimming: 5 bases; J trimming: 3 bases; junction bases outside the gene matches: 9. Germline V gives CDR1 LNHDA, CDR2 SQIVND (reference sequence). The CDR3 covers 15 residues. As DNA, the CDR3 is TGTGCCAGTAGTCTGTTTCAAGCGGGGGTCTACGAGCAGTACTTC. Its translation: CASSLFQAGVYEQYF.